The T cell receptor beta chain described here comes from a study of blood T cell repertoires in COVID-19. Authors' methods: Amplification of reference gene primers was used by the study to estimate nucleated cell counts. Data came from immunoSEQ multiplex PCR; TCRdb stores just in-frame clones and leaves some out. The V and J calls and clone size were taken over from that table, and D and trimming were inferred from the DNA. The sample gives about 160,000 clones, 80% to 85% of which show up once; around 10% is in the top ten. This CDR3 is 14 amino acids long. Germline CDR1 reads SEHNR; CDR2 reads FQNEAQ (reference sequence). The trim removed 4 bases at V and 4 bases at J, leaving 4 bases unmatched.

The TCR sequence derives from a woman of 80 years or more with active or convalescent COVID-19. This sequence joins TRBV7-9 and TRBJ1-3, with 7 bases aligning to TRBD1. Source material: peripheral blood. The CDR3 DNA reads as TGTGCCAGCAGCTGGACAGGCGCCGGAAACACCATATATTTT. Protein product: CASSWTGAGNTIYF.